The count of the clone carrying this TCR beta chain is one. What it recognizes is unknown. These data originate in a study of cytomegalovirus exposure and HLA in healthy donors. V dropped 11 bases and J dropped 8 bases, with 18 bases sitting between them. CDR1 and CDR2 (germline): MDHEN, SYDVKM. CDR3 length: 13 amino acids. Findings of the study overall: Reported findings show TCR beta sequences accurately forecast HLA-A and HLA-B alleles in most subjects. Among the sequence variants, a highly shared cluster was likely an artifact of sequencing.

With 60 Vbeta and 13 Jbeta primers, the PCR was carried out. The method was immunoSEQ multiplex PCR; TCRdb's version includes in-frame clones alone and lacks a portion of them. The repertoire includes 95,000 to 150,000 clones, 60% to 75% of them detected once, and less than 3% sits in the top ten. The clonotype originates from a woman aged 40 to 50 in good health and CMV-seropositive. This chain links TRBV28 with TRBJ1-4; D perhaps matches TRBD1 (6 bases). The sample taken for sequencing was PBMCs. The CDR3 coding sequence is TGTGCCGAGCGCGCGGGGGGCGAGGAAAAACTGTTTTTT. Protein product: CAERAGGEEKLFF.